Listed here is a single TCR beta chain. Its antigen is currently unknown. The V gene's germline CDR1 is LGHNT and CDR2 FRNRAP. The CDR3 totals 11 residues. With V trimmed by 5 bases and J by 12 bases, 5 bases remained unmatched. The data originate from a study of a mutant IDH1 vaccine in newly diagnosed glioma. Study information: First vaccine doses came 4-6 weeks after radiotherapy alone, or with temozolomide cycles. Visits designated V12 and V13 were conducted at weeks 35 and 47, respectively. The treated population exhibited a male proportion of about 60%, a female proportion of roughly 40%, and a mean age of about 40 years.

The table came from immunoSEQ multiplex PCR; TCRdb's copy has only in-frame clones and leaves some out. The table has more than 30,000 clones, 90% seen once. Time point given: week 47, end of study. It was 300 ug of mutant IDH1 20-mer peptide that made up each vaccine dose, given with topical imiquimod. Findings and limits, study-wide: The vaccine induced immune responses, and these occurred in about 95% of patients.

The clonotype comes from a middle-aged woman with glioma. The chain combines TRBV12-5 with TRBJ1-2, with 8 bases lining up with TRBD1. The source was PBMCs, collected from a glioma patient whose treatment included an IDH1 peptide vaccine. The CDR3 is CASGHGQGDTF. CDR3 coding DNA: TGTGCTAGTGGTCATGGACAGGGCGACACCTTC.